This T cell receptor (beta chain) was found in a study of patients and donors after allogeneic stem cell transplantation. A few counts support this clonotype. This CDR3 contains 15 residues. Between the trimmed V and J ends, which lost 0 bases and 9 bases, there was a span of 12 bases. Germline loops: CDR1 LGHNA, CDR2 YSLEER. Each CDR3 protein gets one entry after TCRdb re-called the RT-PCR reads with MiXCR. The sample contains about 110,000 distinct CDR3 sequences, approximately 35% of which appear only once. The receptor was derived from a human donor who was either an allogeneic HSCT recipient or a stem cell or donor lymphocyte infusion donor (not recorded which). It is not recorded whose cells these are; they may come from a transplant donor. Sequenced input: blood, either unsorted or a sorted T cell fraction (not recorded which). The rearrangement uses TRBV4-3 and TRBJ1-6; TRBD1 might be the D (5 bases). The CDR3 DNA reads TGCGCCAGCAGCCAAGACTCCACAGGCAGTTCACCCCTCCACTTT. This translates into CASSQDSTGSSPLHF.